Following are 4 T cell receptor beta chains from one sample sequenced in a study of B cell selection in AIRE deficiency. Regulatory T cells were sorted as CD4+CD25hiCD127low/negative. Sequencing used immunoSEQ multiplex PCR; TCRdb keeps in-frame clones, though not all of them. Found here are tens of thousands of clones, around 90% of them singletons; the top ten hold roughly 1.5%. The sequenced sample consisted of CD4+CD25+ Tregs sorted from PBMCs. Receptor source: a human donor in good health.

The chain carries TRBV6-1 and TRBJ1-6; no clear D gene. Trimming left V 0 bases short and J 6 bases short, with 6 bases between. The germline V gene encodes CDR1 MNHNS and CDR2 SASEGT. The CDR3 has 14 residues. CDR3: CASSEAYLNSPLHF. CDR3 DNA sequence: TGTGCCAGCAGTGAAGCGTACCTTAATTCACCCCTCCACTTT.

The rearrangement uses TRBV6-6 and TRBJ2-7, with D perhaps TRBD2 (6 bases). The CDR3 length is 16 residues. Trimming took off 6 bases at V and 1 base at J, with 19 bases between the two ends. The germline V gene has CDR1 MNHNY and CDR2 SVGAGI (reference sequence). For the CDR3, the DNA is TGTGCCAGCAGCTCCGGACTGGCTGGAGGGTCCTACGAGCAGTACTTC. Translated: CASSSGLAGGSYEQYF.

CDR3 sequence: CASRAPWQRSTDTQYF. CDR3 sequence (DNA): TGTGCCAGCAGAGCTCCTTGGCAGCGGTCCACAGATACGCAGTATTTT. This sequence joins TRBV11-2 and TRBJ2-3; maybe TRBD2 (5 bases). This CDR3 region has 16 residues. V lost 6 bases and J lost 2, with 18 bases in between. Germline values: CDR1 SGHAT, CDR2 FQNNGV.

The chain combines TRBV5-1 with TRBJ2-5, with 8 nucleotides matching TRBD2. Germline V gene data show CDR1 as SGHRS and CDR2 as YFSETQ. This CDR3 has 14 residues. Germline trimming cut 4 bases from V and 6 bases from J; bases unmatched to any gene: 8. The CDR3 sequence is CASSQGTRIKTQYF. The CDR3 nucleotides read TGCGCCAGCAGCCAAGGGACTAGAATAAAGACCCAGTACTTC. The complete variable domain, with remaining parts taken from reference TRBV5-1 and TRBJ2-5, reads KAGVTQTPRYLIKTRGQQVTLSCSPISGHRSVSWYQQTPGQGLQFLFEYFSETQRNKGNFPGRFSGRQFSNSRSEMNVSTLELGDSALYLCASSQGTRIKTQYFGPGTRLLVL.